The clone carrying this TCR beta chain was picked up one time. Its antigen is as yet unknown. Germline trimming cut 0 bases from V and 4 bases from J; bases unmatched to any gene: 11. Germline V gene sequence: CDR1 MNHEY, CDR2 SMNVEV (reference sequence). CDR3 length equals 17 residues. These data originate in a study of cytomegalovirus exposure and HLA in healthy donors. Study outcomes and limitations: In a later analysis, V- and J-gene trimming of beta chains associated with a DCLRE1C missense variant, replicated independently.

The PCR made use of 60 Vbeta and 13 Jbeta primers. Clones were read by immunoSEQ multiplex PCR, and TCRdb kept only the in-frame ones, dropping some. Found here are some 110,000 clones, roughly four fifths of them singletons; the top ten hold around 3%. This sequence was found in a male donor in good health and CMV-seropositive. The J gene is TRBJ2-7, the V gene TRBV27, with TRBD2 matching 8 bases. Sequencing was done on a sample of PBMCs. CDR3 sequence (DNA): TGTGCCAGCAGTTTATCGGATTCCGGGACTAGGGTTTACGAGCAGTACTTC. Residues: CASSLSDSGTRVYEQYF.